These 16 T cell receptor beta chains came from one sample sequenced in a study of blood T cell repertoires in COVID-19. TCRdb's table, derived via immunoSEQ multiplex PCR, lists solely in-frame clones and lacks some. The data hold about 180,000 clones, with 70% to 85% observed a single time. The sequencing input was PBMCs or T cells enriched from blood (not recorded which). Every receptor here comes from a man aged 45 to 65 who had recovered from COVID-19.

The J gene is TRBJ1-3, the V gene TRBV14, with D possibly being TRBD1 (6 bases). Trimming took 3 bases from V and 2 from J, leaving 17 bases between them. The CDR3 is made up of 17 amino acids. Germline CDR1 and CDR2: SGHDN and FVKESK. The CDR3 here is CASSQRRGSTTGNTIYF. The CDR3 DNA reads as TGTGCCAGCAGCCAGCGCAGGGGCTCCACTACTGGAAACACCATATATTTT.

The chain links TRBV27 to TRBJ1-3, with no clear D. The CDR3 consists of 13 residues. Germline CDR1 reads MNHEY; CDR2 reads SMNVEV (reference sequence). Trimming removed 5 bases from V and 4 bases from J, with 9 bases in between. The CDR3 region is CASSPPPGNTIYF. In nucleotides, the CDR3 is TGTGCCAGCAGTCCCCCCCCGGGAAACACCATATATTTT.

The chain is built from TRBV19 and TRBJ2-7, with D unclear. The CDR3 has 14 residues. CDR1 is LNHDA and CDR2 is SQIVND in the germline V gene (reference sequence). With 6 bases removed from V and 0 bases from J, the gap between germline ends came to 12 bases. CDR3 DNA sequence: TGTGCCAGTAGCCCCCAGGCGAGCTCCTACGAGCAGTACTTC. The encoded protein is CASSPQASSYEQYF. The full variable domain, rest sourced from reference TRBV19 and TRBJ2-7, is DGGITQSPKYLFRKEGQNVTLSCEQNLNHDAMYWYRQDPGQGLRLIYYSQIVNDFQKGDIAEGYSVSREKKESFPLTVTSAQKNPTAFYLCASSPQASSYEQYFGPGTRLTVT.

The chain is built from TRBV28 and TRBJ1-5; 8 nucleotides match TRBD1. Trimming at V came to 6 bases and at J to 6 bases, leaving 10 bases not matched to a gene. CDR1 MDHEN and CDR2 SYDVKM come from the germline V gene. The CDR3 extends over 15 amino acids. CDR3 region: CASSPDRGGSQPQHF. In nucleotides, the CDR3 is TGTGCCAGCAGCCCAGACAGGGGAGGGAGTCAGCCCCAGCATTTT.

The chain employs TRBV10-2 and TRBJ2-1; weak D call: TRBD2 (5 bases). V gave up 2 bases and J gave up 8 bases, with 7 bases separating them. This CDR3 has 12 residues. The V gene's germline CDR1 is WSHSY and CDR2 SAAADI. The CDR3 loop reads CASSEEGYEQFF. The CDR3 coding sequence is TGCGCCAGCAGTGAGGAGGGTTATGAGCAGTTCTTC.

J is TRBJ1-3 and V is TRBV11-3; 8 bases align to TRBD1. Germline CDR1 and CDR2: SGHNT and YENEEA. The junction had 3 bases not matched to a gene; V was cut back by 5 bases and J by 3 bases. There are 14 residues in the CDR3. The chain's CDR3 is CASSADRGGNTIYF. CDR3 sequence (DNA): TGTGCCAGCAGCGCAGACAGGGGTGGAAACACCATATATTTT.

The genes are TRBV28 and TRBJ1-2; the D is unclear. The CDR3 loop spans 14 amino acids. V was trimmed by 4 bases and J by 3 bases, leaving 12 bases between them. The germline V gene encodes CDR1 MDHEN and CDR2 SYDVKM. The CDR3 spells CASSSRGWDYGYTF. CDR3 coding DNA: TGTGCCAGCAGTTCGCGAGGGTGGGACTATGGCTACACCTTC.

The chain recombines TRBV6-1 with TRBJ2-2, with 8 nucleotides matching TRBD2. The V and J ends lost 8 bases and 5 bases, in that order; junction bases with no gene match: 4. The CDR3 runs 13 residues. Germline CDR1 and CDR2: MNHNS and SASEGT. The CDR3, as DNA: TGTGCCAGCTCACTAGCGGATACCGGGGAGCTGTTTTTT. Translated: CASSLADTGELFF.

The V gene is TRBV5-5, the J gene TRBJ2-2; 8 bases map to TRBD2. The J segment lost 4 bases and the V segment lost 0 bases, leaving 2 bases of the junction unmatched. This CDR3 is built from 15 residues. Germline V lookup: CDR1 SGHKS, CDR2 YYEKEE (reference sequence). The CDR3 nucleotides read TGTGCCAGCAGCTTGGAAGCGGGGGTCACCGGGGAGCTGTTTTTT. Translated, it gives CASSLEAGVTGELFF.

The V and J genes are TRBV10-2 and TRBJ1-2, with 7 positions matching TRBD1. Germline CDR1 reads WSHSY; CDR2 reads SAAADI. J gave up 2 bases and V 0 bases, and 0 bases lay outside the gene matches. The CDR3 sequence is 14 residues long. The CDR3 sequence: CASSESTGNYGYTF. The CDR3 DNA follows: TGCGCCAGCAGTGAGTCGACAGGGAACTATGGCTACACCTTC.

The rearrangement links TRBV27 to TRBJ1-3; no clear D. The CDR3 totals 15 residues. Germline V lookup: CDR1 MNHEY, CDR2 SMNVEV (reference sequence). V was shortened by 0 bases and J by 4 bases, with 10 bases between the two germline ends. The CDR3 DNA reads TGTGCCAGCAGTTTATCGGGATCGGGAGGAAACACCATATATTTT. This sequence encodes CASSLSGSGGNTIYF.

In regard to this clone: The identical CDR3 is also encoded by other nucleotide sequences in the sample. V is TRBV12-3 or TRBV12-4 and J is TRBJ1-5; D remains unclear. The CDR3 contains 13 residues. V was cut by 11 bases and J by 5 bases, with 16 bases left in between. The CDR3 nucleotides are TGTGCCTCACGACGAGGTGGCGATCAGCCCCAGCATTTT. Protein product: CASRRGGDQPQHF.

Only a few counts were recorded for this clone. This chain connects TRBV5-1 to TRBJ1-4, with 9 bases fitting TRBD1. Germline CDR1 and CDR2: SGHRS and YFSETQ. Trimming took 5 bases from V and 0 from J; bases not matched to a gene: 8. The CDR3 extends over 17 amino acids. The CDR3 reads CASSRGQGPTTNEKLFF. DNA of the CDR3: TGCGCCAGCAGTAGGGGACAGGGCCCCACAACTAATGAAAAACTGTTTTTT.

Here the CDR3 DNA reads TGTGCCTGGAGTGTACAGCTATTCTCGGGAGGTAATCAGCCCCAGCATTTT. As protein: CAWSVQLFSGGNQPQHF. The V gene is TRBV30, the J gene TRBJ1-5, with D hard to call. V lost 0 bases to trimming and J lost 4 bases, with 19 bases between them. The CDR3 sequence is 17 residues long. CDR1 and CDR2 (germline): GTSNPN, SVGIG (reference sequence). The whole variable domain, remainder taken from reference TRBV30 and TRBJ1-5, is SQTIHQWPATLVQPVGSPLSLECTVEGTSNPNLYWYRQAAGRGLQLLFYSVGIGQISSEVPQNLSASRPQDRQFILSSKKLLLSDSGFYLCAWSVQLFSGGNQPQHFGDGTRLSIL.

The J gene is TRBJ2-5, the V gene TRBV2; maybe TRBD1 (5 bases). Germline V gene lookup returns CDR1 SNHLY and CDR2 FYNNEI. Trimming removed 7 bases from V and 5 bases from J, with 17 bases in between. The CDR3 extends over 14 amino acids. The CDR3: CASTKAPKGETQYF. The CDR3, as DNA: TGTGCCAGCACCAAGGCTCCAAAGGGGGAGACCCAGTACTTC.

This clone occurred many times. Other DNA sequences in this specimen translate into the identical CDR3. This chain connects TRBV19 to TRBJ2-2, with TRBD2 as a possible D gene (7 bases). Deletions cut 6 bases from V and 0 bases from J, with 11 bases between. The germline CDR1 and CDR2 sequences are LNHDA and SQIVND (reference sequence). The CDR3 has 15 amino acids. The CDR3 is CASRGGGPNTGELFF. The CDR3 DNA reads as TGTGCCAGTAGGGGAGGGGGTCCGAACACCGGGGAGCTGTTTTTT.